These 22 T cell receptor beta chains share one sample of origin, sequenced in a study of shared clonotypes between healthy human individuals. Generated by immunoSEQ multiplex PCR, the TCRdb table keeps only in-frame clones and is missing some. The sample gives over 400,000 clones, 70% to 80% of which show up once; about 12% is in the top ten. The sequenced sample consisted of PBMCs. The receptors were gathered from a middle-aged woman in good health. Some clones in this sample may be carry-over from other donors' samples.

The rearrangement uses TRBV27 and TRBJ1-4; D unclear. V was trimmed by 3 bases and J by 0 bases, leaving 14 bases between them. Germline CDR1 and CDR2: MNHEY and SMNVEV (reference sequence). This CDR3 has 17 residues. CDR3 protein: CASSLTRISATNEKLFF. CDR3 coding DNA: TGTGCCAGCAGTTTGACACGTATTTCTGCAACTAATGAAAAACTGTTTTTT.

The rearrangement links TRBV5-6 to TRBJ2-7, with 7 bases fitting TRBD1. CDR1 SGHDT and CDR2 YYEEEE come from the germline V gene. The CDR3 totals 13 residues. Germline trimming cut 3 bases from V and 5 bases from J; bases unmatched to any gene: 5. As DNA, the CDR3 is TGTGCCAGCAGCTCCTACAGGGGCCACGAGCAGTACTTC. This encodes CASSSYRGHEQYF.

V and J are TRBV11-2 and TRBJ2-2; D is ambiguous. The CDR3 totals 13 residues. Trimming removed 3 bases at V and 2 bases at J, with 4 bases between. In germline, CDR1 is SGHAT, CDR2 FQNNGV. CDR3 residues: CASSFINTGELFF. The CDR3 region has the DNA TGTGCCAGCAGCTTCATTAACACCGGGGAGCTGTTTTTT.

The chain combines TRBV30 with TRBJ2-3; a possible D gene is TRBD1 (5 bases). Trimming removed 5 bases from V and 6 bases from J, with 12 bases in between. The CDR3 extends over 12 amino acids. The germline CDR1 and CDR2 sequences are GTSNPN and SVGIG (reference sequence). CDR3 nucleotides: TGTGCCTGGGGTAGTTCAGGGGATACGCAGTATTTT. Translation: CAWGSSGDTQYF.

The V gene is TRBV5-1, the J gene TRBJ1-2; tentative D call: TRBD1 (6 bases). This CDR3 has 14 residues. V was trimmed by 0 bases and J by 8 bases, leaving 14 bases between them. CDR1 is SGHRS, CDR2 YFSETQ, per germline. The CDR3: CASSLGQVMDGYTF. The CDR3 nucleotides read TGCGCCAGCAGCTTGGGACAGGTCATGGACGGCTACACCTTC. Supplemented by reference TRBV5-1 and TRBJ1-2, the full variable domain reads KAGVTQTPRYLIKTRGQQVTLSCSPISGHRSVSWYQQTPGQGLQFLFEYFSETQRNKGNFPGRFSGRQFSNSRSEMNVSTLELGDSALYLCASSLGQVMDGYTFGSGTRLTVV.

Worth noting for this clone: A far larger clone is just one base off, so this is likely a read error. The chain joins TRBV4-3 to TRBJ1-4; tentatively, D is TRBD1 (5 bases). With 4 bases removed from V and 3 bases from J, the gap between germline ends came to 9 bases. CDR1 is LGHNA, CDR2 YSLEER, per germline. The CDR3 extends over 14 amino acids. In DNA, the CDR3 is TGCGCCAGCAGCCGCGACAGTTCTAATGAAAAACTGTTTTTT. Translated: CASSRDSSNEKLFF.

The DNA of the CDR3 is TGTGCCAGCAGCTTAGGAAGGGCGACTAGCGGGAGTGGGAATGAGCAGTTCTTC. It encodes CASSLGRATSGSGNEQFF. The chain combines TRBV7-6 with TRBJ2-1; 12 nucleotides line up with TRBD2. Germline V CDR1 and CDR2: SGHVS, FNYEAQ. The V gene end was trimmed by 1 base and the J gene end by 7 bases; junction bases not matched to a gene: 11. This CDR3 contains 18 residues.

The V call is TRBV28, the J call TRBJ2-7; TRBD2 agrees at 7 bases. The CDR3 runs 14 residues. With 3 bases clipped from V and 7 bases from J, the junction kept 9 bases outside the gene matches. The V gene's germline CDR1 is MDHEN and CDR2 SYDVKM. The CDR3 loop is CASSFRLAGGEQYF. The CDR3 DNA follows: TGTGCCAGCAGTTTTAGACTAGCCGGGGGGGAGCAGTACTTC.

This chain uses TRBV5-1 with TRBJ1-1; a weak D match, TRBD1 (6 bases). The CDR3 has 15 amino acids. Germline V CDR1 and CDR2: SGHRS, YFSETQ. Trimming removed 0 bases from V and 5 bases from J, with 14 bases in between. CDR3 amino acids: CASSLEPGAGTEAFF. The CDR3 DNA reads as TGCGCCAGCAGCTTGGAACCGGGGGCAGGGACTGAAGCTTTCTTT.

A remark on this clone: Other DNA sequences from this sample encode an identical CDR3 as well. The chain carries TRBV9 and TRBJ2-5; the match to TRBD2 covers 8 bases. J gave up 5 bases and V 6 bases, and 12 bases lay outside the gene matches. This CDR3 contains 15 residues. Germline CDR1 and CDR2: SGDLS and YYNGEE. This CDR3 is CASTRVGLAFETQYF. The DNA for the CDR3 is TGTGCCAGCACCCGAGTCGGACTAGCTTTTGAGACCCAGTACTTC.

This clone was observed many times. The chain is built from TRBV6-1 and TRBJ2-6; a weak D match, TRBD1 (6 bases). V dropped 2 bases and J dropped 8 bases, with 10 bases sitting between them. The germline V gene has CDR1 MNHNS and CDR2 SASEGT. This CDR3 is built from 14 residues. The CDR3 DNA follows: TGTGCCAGCAGTGAATCGGACAGCTCCAACGTCCTGACTTTC. Translation gives CASSESDSSNVLTF.

The chain carries TRBV7-8 and TRBJ1-1; D remains ambiguous. The V gene's germline CDR1 is SGHVS and CDR2 FQNEAQ. This CDR3 has 13 amino acids. V was trimmed by 8 bases and J by 1 base, leaving 11 bases between them. The CDR3 reads CASGGWRNTEAFF. CDR3 bases: TGTGCCAGCGGAGGGTGGCGGAACACTGAAGCTTTCTTT.

In this sample, this clone turned up once. The rearrangement joins TRBV30 to TRBJ1-6; D call uncertain. The CDR3 has 12 amino acids. From germline, CDR1 is GTSNPN and CDR2 SVGIG (reference sequence). Trimming stripped 0 bases from V and 12 bases from J, with 9 bases between. The CDR3 coding sequence is TGTGCCTGGAGTGTCAGGAGGGAACCCCTCCACTTT. Its translation is CAWSVRREPLHF.

As concerns this clone: At one boundary the junction diverges from the germline segment, which might be a read error. The chain couples TRBV5-1 to TRBJ2-6; weak D call: TRBD1 (5 bases). The CDR3 contains 15 residues. Germline CDR1 and CDR2: SGHRS and YFSETQ. In DNA, the CDR3 is TGCGCCAGCAGCCAAGGTGGCTCTGGGGCCAGCGTCCTGACTTTC. It specifies CASSQGGSGASVLTF.

The chain carries TRBV28 and TRBJ1-3; no clear D. The CDR3 runs to 15 residues. Germline assignment: CDR1 MDHEN and CDR2 SYDVKM. V lost 6 bases and J 1 base, leaving 13 bases between the germline ends. The chain's CDR3 is CASRRDQASGNTIYF. The CDR3 nucleotides are TGTGCCAGCAGAAGAGACCAGGCGTCTGGAAACACCATATATTTT.

This clone showed up just a few times. CDR3 protein: CASSLTGQGYHTIYF. CDR3 bases: TGCGCCAGCAGCTTGACGGGACAGGGGTACCACACCATATATTTT. This chain links TRBV5-1 with TRBJ1-3; 10 nucleotides match TRBD1. Germline lookup yields CDR1 SGHRS and CDR2 YFSETQ. The CDR3 length is 15 residues. V lost 1 base and J lost 8; bases outside the gene matches: 6.

This clone was recorded at least ten times. This rearrangement joins TRBV5-1 to TRBJ2-4; D gene unclear. CDR1 is SGHRS, CDR2 YFSETQ, per germline. CDR3 size: 16 residues. V lost 1 base, J lost 1 base, and 12 bases lay in between. CDR3: CASSLQGFGAKNIQYF. CDR3 nucleotides: TGCGCCAGCAGCTTGCAAGGGTTTGGGGCCAAAAACATTCAGTACTTC.

The genes are TRBV2 and TRBJ2-5; 8 bases map to TRBD2. Looked up from germline, CDR1 is SNHLY and CDR2 is FYNNEI. J gave up 5 bases and V 5 bases, and 7 bases lay outside the gene matches. The CDR3 length is 14 residues. In DNA, the CDR3 is TGTGCCAGCAGTTCGGGGGGGGTTTGGGAGACCCAGTACTTC. It encodes CASSSGGVWETQYF.

This chain joins TRBV7-2 and TRBJ1-3; D possibly corresponds to TRBD1 (6 bases). The V and J ends lost 1 base and 4 bases respectively, with 11 bases between them. Germline CDR1 SGHTA, CDR2 FQGNSA. The CDR3 is made up of 15 amino acids. CDR3 coding DNA: TGTGCCAGCAGCTTAGAGGGGGGATCGGGAAACACCATATATTTT. This sequence encodes CASSLEGGSGNTIYF.

V gene TRBV7-2 combines with J gene TRBJ1-1; tentatively, D is TRBD1 (5 bases). This CDR3 is 15 amino acids long. Deletions cut 6 bases from V and 5 bases from J, with 19 bases between. Germline V gene lookup returns CDR1 SGHTA and CDR2 FQGNSA. CDR3 residues: CASRAGDRGWTEAFF. In DNA form, the CDR3 reads TGTGCCAGCAGAGCCGGGGACCGGGGGTGGACTGAAGCTTTCTTT. Drawing the rest from reference TRBV7-2 and TRBJ1-1, the complete variable domain is GAGVSQSPSNKVTEKGKDVELRCDPISGHTALYWYRQSLGQGLEFLIYFQGNSAPDKSGLPSDRFSAERTGGSVSTLTIQRTQQEDSAVYLCASRAGDRGWTEAFFGQGTRLTVV.

Points on this clone: Different DNA sequences within this sample yield the same CDR3. This chain connects TRBV7-2 to TRBJ2-7; D ambiguous. CDR1 and CDR2 from the germline V gene are SGHTA and FQGNSA. This CDR3 spans 13 amino acids. V lost 0 bases and J lost 4, with 7 bases in between. CDR3 loop: CASSLALSYEQYF. CDR3 nucleotides: TGTGCCAGCAGCTTAGCGCTAAGTTACGAGCAGTACTTC. Full variable domain (rest looked up from reference TRBV7-2 and TRBJ2-7): GAGVSQSPSNKVTEKGKDVELRCDPISGHTALYWYRQSLGQGLEFLIYFQGNSAPDKSGLPSDRFSAERTGGSVSTLTIQRTQQEDSAVYLCASSLALSYEQYFGPGTRLTVT.

With respect to this clone: It differs at one base from a far larger clone, so likely a read error. The J gene is TRBJ1-1, the V gene TRBV5-1, with no clear D. The CDR3 extends over 15 amino acids. Per germline, CDR1 SGHRS and CDR2 YFSETQ. V was pared by 3 bases and J by 6 bases, with 18 bases between. CDR3 loop: CASSWAADGLSEAFF. CDR3 nucleotides: TGCGCCAGCAGCTGGGCGGCTGACGGCCTGTCTGAAGCTTTCTTT.